This TCR beta chain stems from a study of blood T cell repertoires in COVID-19 (dated by TCRdb to 2019 to 2021). With respect to the entire study: The collaborator samples originated in the United States, Italy and Spain and spanned the acute and convalescent phases of COVID-19. A de-identified subject ID, COVID-19 status, age in years and sex were almost always included in the sample metadata. Deeply sampled blood TCRbeta repertoires from subjects exposed to, actively infected with, or recovered from COVID-19 were included in the dataset. The prospective study material was composed of cDNA or gDNA derived from T cells, B-cell-depleted T cells, or PBMCs. The repertoires were made available in a free public database intended to serve as a resource for research on the immune response to SARS-CoV-2. Where available, HLA class I and class II types were obtained from metadata supplied by the sample provider rather than from assay-based typing. The samples were drawn from the first 160 participants of the ongoing ImmuneRACE study and from 1,254 subjects provided by 6 global collaborators.

Collaborating institutions collected whole blood in K2EDTA tubes following their own protocols. For TCRbeta analysis, collaborators shipped samples as frozen whole blood, isolated PBMCs, or DNA extracted from either of those sample types. Summary of the overall study and its limitations: Clinical and demographic metadata were provided uncurated, with the amount varying by source and participant.

In the germline V gene, CDR1 corresponds to SNHLY and CDR2 to FYNNEI. From cysteine to phenylalanine, the CDR3 is 15 amino acids long. Only the CDR3 DNA stays, 45 bases, in frame from base 1. Trimming takes 4 bases off V and 5 bases off J; junction bases not matched to a gene: 4. TCRbeta CDR3 regions were amplified from genomic DNA using the immunoSEQ Assay, a bias-controlled multiplex PCR. The published analysis was carried out like this. Nucleated cell counts per sample were estimated from amplification of reference gene primers within the assay. Sequence reads were collapsed and filtered to measure the absolute abundance of every unique TCRbeta CDR3 rearrangement. Productive Simpson clonality was computed per sample as the square root of Simpson's diversity index over productive rearrangements. Held by TCRdb, this immuneACCESS table contains in-frame sequences only and omits some clones. Under half of the omission traces to an unresolved V gene where checked; the cause of the rest is unknown. V and J calls plus clone size are reproduced from that table; the DNA served to infer D and trimming. The sample table records 150,000 to 180,000 clones; about four fifths of these occur just once. About 3.8% of the sample rests with the top ten.

Details on this clone: There is no known antigen for this receptor. No per-base quality is available; no much larger clone lies one base away.

Source material: peripheral blood. The clonotype was recovered from an elderly woman with acute or convalescent COVID-19. The sequence is built from TRBV2 and TRBJ2-1, with 11 middle bases fitting TRBD2. The CDR3 region has the sequence CASSVSGGANNEQFF. The nucleotides are TGTGCCAGCAGTGTTAGCGGGGGGGCAAACAATGAGCAGTTCTTC. Outside the CDR3, residues come from the reference TRBV2 and TRBJ2-1 proteins, so the full variable domain is: EPEVTQTPSHQVTQMGQEVILRCVPISNHLYFYWYRQILGQKVEFLVSFYNNEISEKSEIFDDQFSVERPDGSNFTLKIRSTKLEDSAMYFCASSVSGGANNEQFFGPGTRLTVL.